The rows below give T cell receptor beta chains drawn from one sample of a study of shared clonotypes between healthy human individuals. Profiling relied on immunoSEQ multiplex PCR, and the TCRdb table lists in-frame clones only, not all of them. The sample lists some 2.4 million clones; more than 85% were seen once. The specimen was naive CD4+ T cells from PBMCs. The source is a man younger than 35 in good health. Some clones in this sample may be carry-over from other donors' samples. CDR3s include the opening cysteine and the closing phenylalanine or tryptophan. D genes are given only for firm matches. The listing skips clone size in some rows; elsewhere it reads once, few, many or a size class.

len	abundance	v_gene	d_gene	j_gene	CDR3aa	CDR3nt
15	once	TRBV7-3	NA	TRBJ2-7	CASSLNGGFPYEQYF	TGTGCCAGCAGCTTAAACGGAGGGTTCCCCTACGAGCAGTACTTC
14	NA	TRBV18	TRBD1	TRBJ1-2	CASSPKDRNYGYTF	TGTGCCAGCTCACCGAAGGACAGGAACTATGGCTACACCTTC
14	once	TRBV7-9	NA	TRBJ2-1	CASSQGLTYNEQFF	TGTGCCAGCAGCCAGGGACTTACTTACAATGAGCAGTTCTTC
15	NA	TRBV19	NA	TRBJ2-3	CASSIWGSPTDTQYF	TGTGCCAGTAGTATTTGGGGGAGTCCCACAGATACGCAGTATTTT
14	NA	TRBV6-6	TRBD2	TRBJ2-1	CASTGGSSYNEQFF	TGTGCCAGCACCGGGGGGAGCTCCTACAATGAGCAGTTCTTC
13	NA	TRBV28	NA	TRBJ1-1	CASSSGEGTEAFF	TGTGCCAGCAGTTCTGGGGAGGGGACTGAAGCTTTCTTT
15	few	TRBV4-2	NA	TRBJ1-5	CASSGAQGRDQPQHF	TGTGCCAGCAGCGGGGCCCAGGGTCGGGATCAGCCCCAGCATTTT
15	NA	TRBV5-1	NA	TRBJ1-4	CASSRVGVTNEKLFF	TGCGCCAGCAGCCGTGTTGGGGTAACTAATGAAAAACTGTTTTTT
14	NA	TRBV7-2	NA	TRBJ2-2	CASSLGQNTGELFF	TGTGCCAGCAGCTTGGGTCAGAACACCGGGGAGCTGTTTTTT
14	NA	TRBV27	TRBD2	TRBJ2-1	CASSLLAGLNEQFF	TGTGCCAGCAGTTTGCTAGCGGGATTAAATGAGCAGTTCTTC
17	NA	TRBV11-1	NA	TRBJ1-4	CASSSTPRGVNNEKLFF	TGTGCCAGCAGCTCAACCCCCCGAGGGGTCAATAATGAAAAACTGTTTTTT
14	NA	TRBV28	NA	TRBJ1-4	CASSLPGHGEKLFF	TGTGCCAGCAGTCTCCCGGGACATGGCGAAAAACTGTTTTTT
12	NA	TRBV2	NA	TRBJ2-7	CASKQNGNEQYF	TGTGCCAGTAAACAGAACGGAAACGAGCAGTACTTC
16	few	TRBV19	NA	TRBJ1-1	CASSIGTRGWNTEAFF	TGTGCCAGTAGTATAGGTACCCGGGGTTGGAACACTGAAGCTTTCTTT
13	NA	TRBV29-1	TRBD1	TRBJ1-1	CSVEQGGYTEAFF	TGCAGCGTCGAACAGGGGGGGTACACTGAAGCTTTCTTT
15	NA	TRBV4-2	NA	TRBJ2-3	CASSQGATGTDTQYF	TGTGCCAGCAGCCAAGGAGCTACAGGGACAGATACGCAGTATTTT
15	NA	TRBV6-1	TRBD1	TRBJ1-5	CASSGDRGSRQPQHF	TGTGCCAGCAGTGGGGACAGGGGATCGCGTCAGCCCCAGCATTTT